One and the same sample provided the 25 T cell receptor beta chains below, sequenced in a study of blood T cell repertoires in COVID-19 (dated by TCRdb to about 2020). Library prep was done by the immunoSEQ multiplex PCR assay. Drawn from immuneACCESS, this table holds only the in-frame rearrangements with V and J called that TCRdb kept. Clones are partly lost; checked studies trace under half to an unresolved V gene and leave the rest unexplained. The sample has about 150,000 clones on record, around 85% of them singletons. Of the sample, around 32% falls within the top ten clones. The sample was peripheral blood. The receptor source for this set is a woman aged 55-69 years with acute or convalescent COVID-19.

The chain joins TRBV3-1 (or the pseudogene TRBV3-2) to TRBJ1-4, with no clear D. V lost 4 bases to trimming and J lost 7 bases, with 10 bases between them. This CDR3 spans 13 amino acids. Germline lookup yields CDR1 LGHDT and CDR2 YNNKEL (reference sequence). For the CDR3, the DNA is TGTGCCAGCAGCCTCGGGATCAGTGAAAAACTGTTTTTT. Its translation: CASSLGISEKLFF.

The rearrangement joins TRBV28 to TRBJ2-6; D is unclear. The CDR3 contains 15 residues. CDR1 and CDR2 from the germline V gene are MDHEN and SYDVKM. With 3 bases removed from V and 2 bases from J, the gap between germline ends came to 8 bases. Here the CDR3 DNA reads TGTGCCAGCAGTTTGAAGCATGCTGGGGCCAACGTCCTGACTTTC. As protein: CASSLKHAGANVLTF.

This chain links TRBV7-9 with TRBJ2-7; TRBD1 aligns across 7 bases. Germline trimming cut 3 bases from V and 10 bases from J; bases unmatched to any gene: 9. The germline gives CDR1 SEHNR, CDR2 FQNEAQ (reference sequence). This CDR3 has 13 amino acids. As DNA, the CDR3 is TGTGCCAGCAGCTTTCCCGGGACAGCCTTACAGTACGTC. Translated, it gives CASSFPGTALQYV.

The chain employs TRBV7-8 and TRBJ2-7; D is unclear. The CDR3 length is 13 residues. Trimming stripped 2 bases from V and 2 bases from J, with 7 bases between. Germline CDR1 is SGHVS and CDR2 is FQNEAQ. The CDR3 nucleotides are TGTGCCAGCAGCTTATTACAGACCTACGAGCAGTACTTC. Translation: CASSLLQTYEQYF.

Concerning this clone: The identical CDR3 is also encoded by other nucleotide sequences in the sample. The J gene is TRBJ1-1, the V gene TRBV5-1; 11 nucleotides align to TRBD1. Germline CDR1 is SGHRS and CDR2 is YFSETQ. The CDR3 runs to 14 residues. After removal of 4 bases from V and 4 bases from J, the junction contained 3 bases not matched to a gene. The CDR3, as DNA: TGCGCCAGCAGCCCGGGGACAGGGGGCACTGAAGCTTTCTTT. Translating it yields CASSPGTGGTEAFF.

The CDR3 protein is CASSLTDSRGLLLGYTF. Here the CDR3 DNA reads TGTGCCAGCAGCTTGACAGATTCCAGGGGGCTCCTCCTTGGCTACACCTTC. V usage is TRBV5-6 and J usage is TRBJ1-2, with 8 bases identical to TRBD1. The CDR3 is made up of 17 amino acids. V shed 1 base, J shed 7 bases, and the junction held 15 bases outside the gene matches. Germline-derived CDR1 and CDR2 are SGHDT and YYEEEE. Full variable domain (rest looked up from reference TRBV5-6 and TRBJ1-2): DAGVTQSPTHLIKTRGQQVTLRCSPKSGHDTVSWYQQALGQGPQFIFQYYEEEERQRGNFPDRFSGHQFPNYSSELNVNALLLGDSALYLCASSLTDSRGLLLGYTFGSGTRLTVV.

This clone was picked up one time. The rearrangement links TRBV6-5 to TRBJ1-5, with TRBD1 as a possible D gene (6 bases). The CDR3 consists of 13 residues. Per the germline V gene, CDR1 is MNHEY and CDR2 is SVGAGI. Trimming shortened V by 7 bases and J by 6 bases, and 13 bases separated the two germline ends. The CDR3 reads CASKTGSGQPQHF. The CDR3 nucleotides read TGTGCCAGCAAAACAGGGTCGGGTCAGCCCCAGCATTTT.

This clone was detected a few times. The CDR3 DNA sequence: TGTGCCTGGAGTGTGTGGCAGGGTGTCTCACCCCTCCACTTT. Its translation is CAWSVWQGVSPLHF. V is TRBV30 and J is TRBJ1-6, with D possibly being TRBD1 (5 bases). V lost 0 bases and J 10 bases, leaving 13 bases between the germline ends. Germline CDR1 GTSNPN, CDR2 SVGIG (reference sequence). This CDR3 has 14 amino acids.

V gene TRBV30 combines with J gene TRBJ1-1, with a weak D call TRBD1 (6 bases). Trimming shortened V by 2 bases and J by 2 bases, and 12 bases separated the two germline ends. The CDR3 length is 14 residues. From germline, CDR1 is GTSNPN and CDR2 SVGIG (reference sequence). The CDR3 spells CAWSTGTFNTEAFF. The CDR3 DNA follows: TGTGCCTGGAGTACCGGGACATTCAACACTGAAGCTTTCTTT.

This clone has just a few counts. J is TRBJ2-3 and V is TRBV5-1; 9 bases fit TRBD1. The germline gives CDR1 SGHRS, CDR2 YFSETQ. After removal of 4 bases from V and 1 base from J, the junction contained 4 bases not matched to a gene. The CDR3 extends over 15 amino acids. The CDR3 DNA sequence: TGCGCCAGCAGCGGGGGGGACAGGGGCACAGATACGCAGTATTTT. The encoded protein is CASSGGDRGTDTQYF.

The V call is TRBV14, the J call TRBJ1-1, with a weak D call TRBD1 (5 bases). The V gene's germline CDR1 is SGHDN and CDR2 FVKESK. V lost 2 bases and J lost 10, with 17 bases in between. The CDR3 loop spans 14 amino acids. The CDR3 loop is CASSQTRAAGVAFF. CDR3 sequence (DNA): TGTGCCAGCAGCCAAACCCGTGCGGCGGGGGTAGCTTTCTTT.

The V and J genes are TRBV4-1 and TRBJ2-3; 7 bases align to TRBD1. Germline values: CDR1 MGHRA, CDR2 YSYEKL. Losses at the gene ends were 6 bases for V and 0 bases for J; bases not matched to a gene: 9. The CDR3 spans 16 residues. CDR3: CASSLQGDPSTDTQYF. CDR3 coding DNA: TGCGCCAGCAGTCTCCAGGGGGACCCGAGCACAGATACGCAGTATTTT.

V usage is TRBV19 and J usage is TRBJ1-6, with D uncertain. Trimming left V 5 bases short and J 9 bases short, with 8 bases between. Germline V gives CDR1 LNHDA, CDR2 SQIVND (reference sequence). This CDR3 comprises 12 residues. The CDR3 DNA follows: TGTGCCAGTAGTCCTCCTAGTTCACCCCTCCACTTT. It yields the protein CASSPPSSPLHF.

The CDR3 sequence: CASSSGQGAGELFF. The CDR3 region has the DNA TGTGCCAGCAGTTCGGGACAGGGGGCCGGGGAGCTGTTTTTT. This chain links TRBV6-5 with TRBJ2-2; 11 nucleotides line up with TRBD1. Germline V CDR1 and CDR2: MNHEY, SVGAGI. The CDR3 runs 14 residues. Trimming removed 4 bases from V and 6 bases from J; junction bases left unmatched: 1.

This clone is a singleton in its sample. CDR3 sequence reads: CASSQDRDSPLHF. CDR3 nucleotide sequence: TGCGCCAGCAGCCAAGACCGAGATTCACCCCTCCACTTT. The chain employs TRBV4-1 and TRBJ1-6; D call uncertain. Germline V gene sequence: CDR1 MGHRA, CDR2 YSYEKL. There are 13 residues in the CDR3. The ends were cut back, 0 bases at V and 8 bases at J, with 5 bases in the middle.

The CDR3 nucleotides are TGTGCCAGCAGCCTTCGAGGCGGGACAGGCAACTATGGCTACACCTTC. This translates into CASSLRGGTGNYGYTF. The chain has TRBV3-1 (or the pseudogene TRBV3-2) and TRBJ1-2, with TRBD1 matching over 8 bases. CDR3 size: 16 residues. After removal of 4 bases from V and 2 bases from J, the junction contained 9 bases not matched to a gene. CDR1 LGHDT and CDR2 YNNKEL come from the germline V gene (reference sequence).

The CDR3 DNA follows: TGTGCCAGCTCACCAACGGGACAGGGGGTATCCGGGGAGCTGTTTTTT. Protein sequence: CASSPTGQGVSGELFF. This rearrangement joins TRBV18 to TRBJ2-2; TRBD1 agrees at 11 bases. Germline V CDR1 and CDR2: KGHSH, LQKENI. V was pared by 2 bases and J by 6 bases, with 5 bases of the junction left unmatched. The CDR3 length is 16 residues.

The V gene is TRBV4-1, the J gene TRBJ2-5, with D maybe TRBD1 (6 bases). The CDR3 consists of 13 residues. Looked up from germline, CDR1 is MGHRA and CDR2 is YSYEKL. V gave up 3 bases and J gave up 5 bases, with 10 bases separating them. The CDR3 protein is CASSHQGTETQYF. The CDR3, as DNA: TGCGCCAGCAGCCACCAGGGGACGGAGACCCAGTACTTC.

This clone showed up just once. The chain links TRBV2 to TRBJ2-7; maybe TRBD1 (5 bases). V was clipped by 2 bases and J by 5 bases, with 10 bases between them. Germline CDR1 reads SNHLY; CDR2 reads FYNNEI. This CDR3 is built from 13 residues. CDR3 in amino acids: CASSETGIDEQYV. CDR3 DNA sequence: TGTGCCAGCAGTGAAACAGGAATCGACGAGCAGTACGTC.

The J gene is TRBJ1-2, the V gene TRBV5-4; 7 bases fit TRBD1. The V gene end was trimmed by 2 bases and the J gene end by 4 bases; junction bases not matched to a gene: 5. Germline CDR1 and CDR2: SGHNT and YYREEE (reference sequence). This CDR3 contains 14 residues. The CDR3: CASSLSNRGYGYTF. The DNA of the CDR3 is TGTGCCAGCAGCTTAAGTAACAGGGGCTATGGCTACACCTTC.

CDR3 amino acids: CASSLGRGNSGNTIYF. The CDR3, as DNA: TGTGCCAGCAGCTTAGGCCGCGGCAACTCTGGAAACACCATATATTTT. The chain recombines TRBV7-9 with TRBJ1-3, with no clear D. V dropped 1 base and J dropped 0 bases, with 10 bases sitting between them. The V gene's germline CDR1 is SEHNR and CDR2 FQNEAQ (reference sequence). This CDR3 contains 16 residues.

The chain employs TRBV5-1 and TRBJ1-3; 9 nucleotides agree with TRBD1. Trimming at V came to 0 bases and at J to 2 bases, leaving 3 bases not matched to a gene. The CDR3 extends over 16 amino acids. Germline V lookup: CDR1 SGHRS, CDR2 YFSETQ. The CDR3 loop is CASSLAGQGTGNTIYF. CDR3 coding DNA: TGCGCCAGCAGCTTGGCGGGACAGGGAACTGGAAACACCATATATTTT.

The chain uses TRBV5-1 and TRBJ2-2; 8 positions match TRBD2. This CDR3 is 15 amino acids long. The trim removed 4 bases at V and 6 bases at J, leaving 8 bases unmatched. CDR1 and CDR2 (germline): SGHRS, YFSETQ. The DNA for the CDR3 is TGCGCCAGCAGCGCGGGACTAGATTTGCCCGGGGAGCTGTTTTTT. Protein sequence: CASSAGLDLPGELFF.

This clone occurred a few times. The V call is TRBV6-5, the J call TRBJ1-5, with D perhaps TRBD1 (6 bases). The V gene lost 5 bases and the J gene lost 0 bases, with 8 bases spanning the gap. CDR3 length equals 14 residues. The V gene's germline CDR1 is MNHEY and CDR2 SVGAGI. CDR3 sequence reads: CASSQGNSNQPQHF. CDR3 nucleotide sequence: TGTGCCAGCAGTCAGGGGAATAGCAATCAGCCCCAGCATTTT.

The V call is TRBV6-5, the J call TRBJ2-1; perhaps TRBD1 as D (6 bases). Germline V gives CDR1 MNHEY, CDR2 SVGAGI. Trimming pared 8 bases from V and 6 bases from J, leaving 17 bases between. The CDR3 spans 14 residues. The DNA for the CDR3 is TGTGCCAGCCGCCGGGACAATGGTCCCAATGAGCAGTTCTTC. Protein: CASRRDNGPNEQFF.